The 17 T cell receptor beta chains given below trace back to one sample, sequenced in a study of response to subunit inactivated influenza vaccine. Each CDR3 protein gets one entry after TCRdb re-called the RT-PCR reads with MiXCR. This sample has 150,000 to 200,000 distinct CDR3 sequences, with over 9.5% found just once. These data were also reused for a study on T cells expressing NK-cell markers. From that report: What made the TCR beta cDNA was 5'RACE template switching with UMIs.

This specimen consisted of CD8+ T cells sorted from PBMCs, obtained roughly 12 days after vaccination. These TCRs come from a man aged 50 to 59 who received an inactivated influenza vaccine.

The chain employs TRBV15 and TRBJ2-7; TRBD2 agrees at 11 bases. Germline CDR1 is LNHNV and CDR2 is YYDKDF (reference sequence). Unmatched junction bases numbered 1, after V lost 1 base and J lost 2 bases. The CDR3 is 15 amino acids. The CDR3, as DNA: TGTGCCACCAGCAGAGCTAGCGGGGGGCCCTACGAGCAGTACTTC. Amino acid sequence: CATSRASGGPYEQYF.

This clonotype was recorded a few times. The V gene is TRBV27, the J gene TRBJ2-2; D remains ambiguous. V lost 2 bases, J lost 6 bases, and 10 bases lay in between. CDR1 is MNHEY, CDR2 SMNVEV, per germline (reference sequence). The CDR3 is 14 amino acids. CDR3 in DNA: TGTGCCAGCAGTTTAACACCTTCGGCCGGGGAGCTGTTTTTT. It translates to CASSLTPSAGELFF.

Turning to this clonotype: A much larger clone differs from this one at a single base, so this may be a read error. The chain recombines TRBV5-1 with TRBJ2-1, with D uncertain. Germline V CDR1 and CDR2: SGHRS, YFSETQ. V was shortened by 1 base and J by 2 bases, with 13 bases between the two germline ends. CDR3 size: 16 residues. CDR3 DNA sequence: TGCGCCAGCAGCTTGTACGACTGGAGCCCCTACAATGAGCAGTTCTTC. Amino acid sequence: CASSLYDWSPYNEQFF. Full variable domain (outside the CDR3, taken from reference TRBV5-1 and TRBJ2-1): KAGVTQTPRYLIKTRGQQVTLSCSPISGHRSVSWYQQTPGQGLQFLFEYFSETQRNKGNFPGRFSGRQFSNSRSEMNVSTLELGDSALYLCASSLYDWSPYNEQFFGPGTRLTVL.

The V gene is TRBV2, the J gene TRBJ2-5; D gene unclear. CDR1 SNHLY and CDR2 FYNNEI come from the germline V gene. V gave up 6 bases and J gave up 3 bases, with 14 bases separating them. This CDR3 contains 14 residues. In DNA form, the CDR3 reads TGTGCCAGCAGGGTTCCTGGACCGGAAGAGACCCAGTACTTC. Protein: CASRVPGPEETQYF.

This clonotype was recorded at least ten times. V and J are TRBV5-5 and TRBJ2-2; D remains unclear. CDR3 length: 13 residues. Germline V gives CDR1 SGHKS, CDR2 YYEKEE (reference sequence). V shed 0 bases and J shed 5 bases, with 5 bases lying between them. CDR3 bases: TGTGCCAGCAGCTTGGTCAGGACCGGGGAGCTGTTTTTT. Amino acid sequence: CASSLVRTGELFF.

At least ten counts were recorded for this clonotype. The rearrangement links TRBV12-3 or TRBV12-4 to TRBJ1-1; possibly TRBD1 for D (5 bases). There are 15 residues in the CDR3. Deletions cut 6 bases from V and 1 base from J, with 15 bases between. The CDR3 nucleotides are TGTGCCAGCAGACCTGCAGGGTTCTGGAACACTGAAGCTTTCTTT. It specifies CASRPAGFWNTEAFF.

As for this clonotype: An end of the junction differs from the germline gene, which may be a read error. This rearrangement joins TRBV6-5 to TRBJ1-1, with 9 nucleotides matching TRBD1. The CDR3 runs to 13 residues. Germline lookup yields CDR1 MNHEY and CDR2 SVGAGI. CDR3 in amino acids: CDSSYATGGEAFF. The CDR3 coding sequence is TGTGACAGCAGTTACGCGACAGGGGGTGAAGCTTTCTTT.

This clonotype was found many times. This chain links TRBV20-1 with TRBJ2-3; D call uncertain. Trimming removed 3 bases at V and 6 bases at J, with 10 bases between. Germline V lookup: CDR1 DFQATT, CDR2 SNEGSKA (reference sequence). The CDR3 covers 12 residues. The CDR3 protein is CSARPTSDTQYF. Written as DNA, the CDR3 is TGCAGTGCTAGGCCGACATCCGATACGCAGTATTTT.

Ten or more counts support this clonotype. This rearrangement joins TRBV11-2 to TRBJ1-5; D may be TRBD1 (6 bases). Deletions cut 1 base from V and 0 bases from J, with 13 bases between. Germline values: CDR1 SGHAT, CDR2 FQNNGV. The CDR3 consists of 17 residues. CDR3 DNA: TGTGCCAGCAGCTTAGGTACAGGGAGGGATAGCAATCAGCCCCAGCATTTT. Amino acids: CASSLGTGRDSNQPQHF.

There are a few counts of this clonotype. This chain connects TRBV28 to TRBJ1-1; D is undetermined. The CDR3 contains 15 residues. V dropped 5 bases and J dropped 1 base, with 14 bases sitting between them. Germline loops: CDR1 MDHEN, CDR2 SYDVKM. For the CDR3, the DNA is TGTGCCAGCAGTGCCTTCCCCGGGCGGAACACTGAAGCTTTCTTT. Translated: CASSAFPGRNTEAFF.

The chain combines TRBV19 with TRBJ2-7, with TRBD1 matching 9 bases. This CDR3 is built from 15 residues. Trimming at V came to 5 bases and at J to 4 bases, leaving 9 bases not matched to a gene. The V gene's germline CDR1 is LNHDA and CDR2 SQIVND (reference sequence). CDR3 nucleotide sequence: TGTGCCAGTAGTCCCTCTGGGACAGGGTTGTACGAGCAGTACTTC. Its translation is CASSPSGTGLYEQYF.

This clonotype was found a few times. The V and J genes are TRBV4-3 and TRBJ2-1; D possibly uses TRBD1 or TRBD2 (6 bases each). V lost 4 bases to trimming and J lost 9 bases, with 19 bases between them. The CDR3 runs to 15 residues. Germline CDR1 reads LGHNA; CDR2 reads YSLEER. The CDR3 DNA reads TGCGCCAGCAGCCGGATGGGGGGCGGCGGACTTGAGCAGTTCTTC. Encoded protein: CASSRMGGGGLEQFF.

This clonotype was observed a few times. The chain links TRBV5-6 to TRBJ2-3; D might be TRBD2 (6 bases). V was trimmed by 0 bases and J by 2 bases, leaving 13 bases between them. Germline V gene lookup returns CDR1 SGHDT and CDR2 YYEEEE. The CDR3 has 16 residues. CDR3: CASSLVASVYTDTQYF. CDR3 DNA sequence: TGTGCCAGCAGCTTGGTGGCTAGCGTCTACACAGATACGCAGTATTTT.

This clonotype was seen repeatedly, ten times or more. J is TRBJ2-3 and V is TRBV29-1, with 9 bases lining up with TRBD2. This CDR3 has 14 residues. CDR1 is SQVTM and CDR2 is ANQGSEA in the germline V gene. J lost 2 bases, V lost 7 bases, and 7 bases had no gene match. The chain's CDR3 is CSALGLAATDTQYF. The DNA for the CDR3 is TGCAGCGCCTTGGGACTAGCCGCCACAGATACGCAGTATTTT.

The chain joins TRBV7-9 to TRBJ1-5, with unresolved D. There are 13 residues in the CDR3. V lost 6 bases to trimming and J lost 0 bases, with 6 bases between them. CDR1 SEHNR and CDR2 FQNEAQ come from the germline V gene (reference sequence). The CDR3 here is CASRQNSNQPQHF. The DNA of the CDR3 is TGTGCCAGCAGACAAAATAGCAATCAGCCCCAGCATTTT. The full variable domain, with the rest looked up from reference TRBV7-9 and TRBJ1-5, is DTGVSQNPRHKITKRGQNVTFRCDPISEHNRLYWYRQTLGQGPEFLTYFQNEAQLEKSRLLSDRFSAERPKGSFSTLEIQRTEQGDSAMYLCASRQNSNQPQHFGDGTRLSIL.

This clonotype was counted only a few times. The CDR3 here is CASSQDLFDTQYF. The CDR3 DNA reads TGTGCCAGCAGCCAAGACCTCTTCGATACGCAGTATTTT. The chain links TRBV3-1 to TRBJ2-3; D ambiguous. Germline assignment: CDR1 LGHDT and CDR2 YNNKEL (reference sequence). Trimming stripped 0 bases from V and 6 bases from J, with 7 bases between. There are 13 residues in the CDR3.

The chain joins TRBV19 to TRBJ2-3; weak D call: TRBD2 (6 bases). Germline CDR1 is LNHDA and CDR2 is SQIVND (reference sequence). Trimming shortened V by 3 bases and J by 3 bases, and 19 bases separated the two germline ends. The CDR3 runs to 17 residues. As DNA, the CDR3 is TGTGCCAGTAGTATTGAGTTGGCGGGACTGTTGACAGATACGCAGTATTTT. Residues: CASSIELAGLLTDTQYF.